Each of the 32 T cell receptor beta chains below was sequenced from the same sample in a study of shared clonotypes between healthy human individuals. Naive CD8 isolation took CD45RO-negative cells positively selected for CCR7 and excluded terminally differentiated effector memory CD45RA+ cells. Clones were sequenced by immunoSEQ multiplex PCR, and TCRdb holds only the in-frame ones, with some missing. The sample carries about 1,800,000 clones, less than 95% recorded once. The sequenced sample was naive CD8+ T cells sorted from blood. The receptors come from a man younger than 35 in good health.

On this clone: The sample contains more than one DNA sequence encoding this CDR3. The chain links TRBV27 to TRBJ2-7; perhaps D is TRBD1 or TRBD2 (5 bases each). CDR3 length equals 14 residues. The germline CDR1 and CDR2 sequences are MNHEY and SMNVEV (reference sequence). The germline V and J ends were trimmed by 5 bases and 2 bases, with 13 bases remaining between them. In nucleotides, the CDR3 is TGTGCCAGCAGTCCGGGGACGGTTCCCTACGAGCAGTACTTC. It codes for CASSPGTVPYEQYF.

The J gene is TRBJ2-7, the V gene TRBV5-1, with D maybe TRBD2 (5 bases). This CDR3 has 15 amino acids. Per germline, CDR1 SGHRS and CDR2 YFSETQ. The V end was cut by 0 bases, the J end by 2 bases, with 12 bases between. The CDR3 sequence: CASSLERETPYEQYF. CDR3 nucleotide sequence: TGCGCCAGCAGCTTGGAACGGGAAACCCCCTACGAGCAGTACTTC.

This chain links TRBV29-1 with TRBJ2-1, with 7 bases that match TRBD1. The CDR3 length is 13 residues. V was clipped by 1 base and J by 6 bases; unmatched bases: 3. CDR1 and CDR2 from the germline V gene are SQVTM and ANQGSEA. The CDR3 region is CSVEAAGGNEQFF. The CDR3 coding sequence is TGCAGCGTTGAAGCGGCAGGGGGCAATGAGCAGTTCTTC.

To note about this clone: The same CDR3 can be traced to other DNA sequences in this sample. V gene TRBV4-2 combines with J gene TRBJ2-5; no clear D gene. Germline loops: CDR1 LGHNA, CDR2 YNFKEQ. V was pared by 0 bases and J by 5 bases, with 7 bases between. This CDR3 has 13 amino acids. The CDR3 coding sequence is TGTGCCAGCAGCCAAGAGGTTGGGGAGACCCAGTACTTC. This gives the protein CASSQEVGETQYF.

This CDR3 reads CASRDLGQSDGYTF. CDR3 nucleotide sequence: TGCGCCAGCAGGGACCTGGGACAGTCGGATGGCTACACCTTC. The chain joins TRBV4-1 to TRBJ1-2; 7 bases are shared with TRBD1. J was trimmed by 6 bases and V by 6 bases; bases with no gene match: 10. The CDR3 sequence is 14 residues long. Germline lookup yields CDR1 MGHRA and CDR2 YSYEKL.

The chain is built from TRBV6-1 and TRBJ2-7; the match to TRBD1 covers 7 bases. Germline CDR1 MNHNS, CDR2 SASEGT. The CDR3 consists of 12 residues. The chain's CDR3 is CAVRGDSYEQYF. The CDR3 DNA reads as TGTGCAGTACGTGGGGACAGCTACGAGCAGTACTTC.

This chain uses TRBV7-2 with TRBJ1-4; TRBD1 is a possible D gene (5 bases). The CDR3 sequence is 14 residues long. V dropped 5 bases and J dropped 4 bases, with 11 bases sitting between them. The germline V gene has CDR1 SGHTA and CDR2 FQGNSA. CDR3 protein: CASSPQGINEKLFF. The CDR3 nucleotides read TGTGCCAGCAGCCCGCAGGGTATTAATGAAAAACTGTTTTTT.

This sequence joins TRBV7-9 and TRBJ2-1; 9 bases agree with TRBD2. V shed 4 bases, J shed 6 bases, and the junction held 7 bases outside the gene matches. The V gene's germline CDR1 is SEHNR and CDR2 FQNEAQ (reference sequence). The CDR3 covers 15 residues. Here the CDR3 reads CASSSRGGAGNEQFF. The CDR3 bases are TGTGCCAGCAGCTCGCGCGGGGGGGCTGGCAATGAGCAGTTCTTC.

This clone turned up a few times. This chain connects TRBV10-2 to TRBJ1-5; no firm D call. Germline V gives CDR1 WSHSY, CDR2 SAAADI. Trimming removed 3 bases at V and 7 bases at J, with 7 bases between. The CDR3 covers 12 residues. CDR3 sequence (DNA): TGCGCCAGCAGTGATTTTCCCCAGCCCCAGCATTTT. Its translation: CASSDFPQPQHF.

About this clone: The same CDR3 is also encoded by other DNA sequences in this sample. The genes are TRBV19 and TRBJ1-5, with D possibly TRBD1 on 5 matching bases. V was clipped by 3 bases and J by 2 bases, with 11 bases between them. The CDR3 consists of 15 residues. Germline V lookup: CDR1 LNHDA, CDR2 SQIVND (reference sequence). The CDR3 here is CASSIDRGGNQPQHF. The CDR3 nucleotides are TGTGCCAGTAGTATCGATCGGGGGGGCAATCAGCCCCAGCATTTT.

As regards this clone: The sample holds other DNA sequences that translate to the same CDR3. The CDR3, as DNA: TGTGCCAGCAGCGTAGAGGGAAACAATGAGCAGTTCTTC. This gives the protein CASSVEGNNEQFF. The rearrangement links TRBV9 to TRBJ2-1; D not certain. Trimming cost V 0 bases and J 5 bases, with 6 bases left between them. Germline V gene lookup returns CDR1 SGDLS and CDR2 YYNGEE. The CDR3 has 13 residues.

This chain uses TRBV5-6 with TRBJ2-1, with 12 bases identical to TRBD2. The CDR3 extends over 18 amino acids. Per germline, CDR1 SGHDT and CDR2 YYEEEE. Germline trimming cut 4 bases from V and 4 bases from J; bases unmatched to any gene: 12. The CDR3 protein is CASSPWGGLAGGYNEQFF. In DNA form, the CDR3 reads TGTGCCAGCAGCCCGTGGGGGGGACTAGCGGGTGGTTACAATGAGCAGTTCTTC.

This chain links TRBV7-9 with TRBJ1-2; D is unclear. Germline lookup yields CDR1 SEHNR and CDR2 FQNEAQ (reference sequence). The CDR3 contains 12 residues. Trimming left V 8 bases short and J 7 bases short, with 14 bases between. CDR3 amino acids: CASFDVESGYTF. CDR3 nucleotides: TGTGCCAGCTTCGACGTAGAGAGTGGCTACACCTTC.

The gene calls are TRBV5-5 and TRBJ2-7; 9 bases fit TRBD1. Germline-derived CDR1 and CDR2 are SGHKS and YYEKEE (reference sequence). V gave up 3 bases and J gave up 2 bases; unmatched junction bases: 6. There are 15 residues in the CDR3. CDR3 sequence: CASSYTGGTTYEQYF. CDR3 DNA sequence: TGTGCCAGCAGCTACACAGGGGGCACAACCTACGAGCAGTACTTC.

This chain links TRBV5-1 with TRBJ2-3; 9 bases map to TRBD2. The CDR3 covers 17 residues. CDR1 and CDR2 from the germline V gene are SGHRS and YFSETQ. V shed 1 base and J 5 bases; nucleotides not matched to a gene: 11. CDR3 sequence reads: CASSLYWLAGMVDTQYF. CDR3 sequence (DNA): TGCGCCAGCAGCTTGTACTGGCTAGCGGGAATGGTAGATACGCAGTATTTT.

The gene calls are TRBV25-1 and TRBJ2-7; 9 bases line up with TRBD1. J gave up 4 bases and V 6 bases, and 4 bases lay outside the gene matches. Per the germline V gene, CDR1 is MGHDK and CDR2 is SYGVNS. This CDR3 comprises 13 residues. CDR3 loop: CASRLTGGYEQYF. CDR3 DNA sequence: TGTGCCAGCAGGTTGACAGGGGGGTACGAGCAGTACTTC.

This chain connects TRBV6-6 to TRBJ1-2, with 7 positions matching TRBD1. The CDR3 has 13 amino acids. After removal of 5 bases from V and 4 bases from J, the junction contained 4 bases not matched to a gene. The germline V gene has CDR1 MNHNY and CDR2 SVGAGI (reference sequence). The CDR3 loop is CASSPQGPYGYTF. Written as DNA, the CDR3 is TGTGCCAGCAGTCCACAGGGGCCCTATGGCTACACCTTC.

The V and J genes are TRBV27 and TRBJ1-4; 7 positions agree with TRBD1. Germline V gene data show CDR1 as MNHEY and CDR2 as SMNVEV (reference sequence). The CDR3 is 19 residues long. The trim removed 5 bases at V and 2 bases at J, leaving 17 bases unmatched. CDR3 DNA sequence: TGTGCCAGCAGTCACTCGACAGGGATAGGCGCTAGGACTAATGAAAAACTGTTTTTT. As protein: CASSHSTGIGARTNEKLFF.

About this clone: The same CDR3 arises from other DNA sequences in this sample as well. The chain carries TRBV11-2 and TRBJ1-1; no firm D call. Germline CDR1 is SGHAT and CDR2 is FQNNGV. Deletions cut 3 bases from V and 0 bases from J, with 11 bases between. The CDR3 spans 15 residues. The CDR3 nucleotides are TGTGCCAGCAGCTTGGCGGGGTATTTGAACACTGAAGCTTTCTTT. It is translated as CASSLAGYLNTEAFF.

V usage is TRBV7-9 and J usage is TRBJ1-1; D may be TRBD1 (5 bases). The CDR3 contains 15 residues. With 1 base removed from V and 0 bases from J, the gap between germline ends came to 9 bases. CDR1 and CDR2 from the germline V gene are SEHNR and FQNEAQ (reference sequence). CDR3 DNA sequence: TGTGCCAGCAGCTTAGTGACAGCTTTGAACACTGAAGCTTTCTTT. Encoded protein: CASSLVTALNTEAFF.

The V gene is TRBV14, the J gene TRBJ2-3, with D unclear. This CDR3 comprises 17 residues. Trimming removed 1 base at V and 2 bases at J, with 16 bases between. Germline V gives CDR1 SGHDN, CDR2 FVKESK. The CDR3 DNA reads TGTGCCAGCAGCCAAGGGTCCCCACAAACGCTCACAGATACGCAGTATTTT. Amino acid sequence: CASSQGSPQTLTDTQYF.

The chain joins TRBV6-1 to TRBJ2-7; D is ambiguous. The CDR3 covers 15 residues. CDR1 and CDR2 from the germline V gene are MNHNS and SASEGT. V was clipped by 4 bases and J by 0 bases, with 13 bases between them. The CDR3 coding sequence is TGTGCCAGCAGTGTCCGGTACATGGGCTCCTACGAGCAGTACTTC. Its translation is CASSVRYMGSYEQYF.

CDR3 loop: CASSLDPLEGETGELFF. CDR3 in DNA: TGTGCCAGCAGCTTAGACCCCCTAGAGGGAGAAACCGGGGAGCTGTTTTTT. The chain joins TRBV11-2 to TRBJ2-2; maybe TRBD2 (5 bases). Germline V gives CDR1 SGHAT, CDR2 FQNNGV. The V and J ends lost 0 bases and 5 bases respectively, with 16 bases between them. The CDR3 is made up of 17 amino acids.

In nucleotides, the CDR3 is TGTGCCAGTATCCCCAAGGTGGGGCGGACTGAAGCTTTCTTT. It yields the protein CASIPKVGRTEAFF. V is TRBV19 and J is TRBJ1-1; a possible D gene is TRBD1 (5 bases). Trimming pared 7 bases from V and 5 bases from J, leaving 17 bases between. Germline values: CDR1 LNHDA, CDR2 SQIVND (reference sequence). This CDR3 has 14 amino acids.

The chain carries TRBV5-6 and TRBJ2-1; D is perhaps TRBD2 (6 bases). CDR1 is SGHDT and CDR2 is YYEEEE in the germline V gene. The CDR3 loop spans 17 amino acids. Trimming took 1 base from V and 1 from J, leaving 15 bases between them. The CDR3 loop is CASSLSGRERSYNEQFF. DNA of the CDR3: TGTGCCAGCAGCTTGTCTGGCCGGGAGAGGTCCTACAATGAGCAGTTCTTC. The full variable domain, its missing parts supplied by reference TRBV5-6 and TRBJ2-1, is DAGVTQSPTHLIKTRGQQVTLRCSPKSGHDTVSWYQQALGQGPQFIFQYYEEEERQRGNFPDRFSGHQFPNYSSELNVNALLLGDSALYLCASSLSGRERSYNEQFFGPGTRLTVL.

The chain uses TRBV27 and TRBJ2-7; 7 bases line up with TRBD2. The CDR3 has 15 residues. J was trimmed by 0 bases and V by 6 bases; bases with no gene match: 8. Germline loops: CDR1 MNHEY, CDR2 SMNVEV (reference sequence). The CDR3 sequence: CASSRRLAPSYEQYF. DNA of the CDR3: TGTGCCAGCAGCAGAAGACTAGCTCCCTCCTACGAGCAGTACTTC.

The rearrangement joins TRBV9 to TRBJ1-1; D gene unclear. V lost 3 bases and J 6 bases, leaving 15 bases between the germline ends. This CDR3 spans 14 amino acids. CDR1 and CDR2 from the germline V gene are SGDLS and YYNGEE. Here the CDR3 DNA reads TGTGCCAGCAGCGCGCCCATAGGCGAACCTGAAGCTTTCTTT. Encoded protein: CASSAPIGEPEAFF.

As concerns this clone: This CDR3 is also generated by other DNA sequences in the sample. V is TRBV5-4 and J is TRBJ2-5; TRBD1 or TRBD2 may be the D gene (7 bases each). CDR1 SGHNT and CDR2 YYREEE come from the germline V gene (reference sequence). CDR3 size: 13 residues. The ends were cut back, 3 bases at V and 5 bases at J, with 11 bases in the middle. CDR3 in DNA: TGTGCCAGCAGCTCCCAGGGGGGGGAGACCCAGTACTTC. Its protein is CASSSQGGETQYF.

The rearrangement joins TRBV6-6 to TRBJ2-7; 7 positions agree with TRBD2. The V and J ends lost 7 bases and 10 bases, in that order; junction bases with no gene match: 22. The CDR3 is made up of 16 amino acids. Looked up from germline, CDR1 is MNHNY and CDR2 is SVGAGI (reference sequence). The CDR3 nucleotides read TGTGCCAGCACCCTCAAATCGCCAGCGGGGCCCATTAAACAGTACTTC. Translation gives CASTLKSPAGPIKQYF.

This chain connects TRBV13 to TRBJ2-5; D tentatively fits TRBD1 or TRBD2 (6 bases each). The CDR3 runs 14 residues. Trimming pared 4 bases from V and 7 bases from J, leaving 16 bases between. CDR1 and CDR2 from the germline V gene are PRHDT and FYEKMQ (reference sequence). CDR3 DNA sequence: TGTGCCAGCAGCTCTTTCCTCGGAGGGGGGACCCAGTACTTC. This encodes CASSSFLGGGTQYF.

J is TRBJ2-7 and V is TRBV5-4, with 11 bases lining up with TRBD1. The CDR3 sequence is 15 residues long. Looked up from germline, CDR1 is SGHNT and CDR2 is YYREEE (reference sequence). Trimming at V came to 5 bases and at J to 3 bases, leaving 7 bases not matched to a gene. The CDR3 nucleotides are TGTGCCAGCAGACCTGGACAGGGGGCGATCTACGAGCAGTACTTC. It codes for CASRPGQGAIYEQYF.

The chain recombines TRBV27 with TRBJ2-7; D gene unclear. The V end was cut by 4 bases, the J end by 2 bases, with 12 bases between. The CDR3 has 14 amino acids. The germline CDR1 and CDR2 sequences are MNHEY and SMNVEV (reference sequence). Written as DNA, the CDR3 is TGTGCCAGCAGTTCGCTGACGGTGCCCTACGAGCAGTACTTC. It codes for CASSSLTVPYEQYF.